Each of the 30 T cell receptor beta chains below was sequenced from the same sample in a study of post-analysis software for immune sequencing data. General study points: Five or six TRBV segments (TRBV5-6, TRBV5-1 and TRBV20-1 among them) occurred more frequently in patients than in controls.

Sequencing libraries made from TCR beta cDNA carried unique molecular identifiers. TCRdb redid the calling of the PCR reads with MiXCR, one entry per CDR3 protein. The table lists more than 450,000 distinct CDR3 sequences, around 40% of them singletons. Their specific antigens are unknown. Source material: blood. The receptors come from a girl aged 5 to 17 with multiple sclerosis.

The chain employs TRBV2 and TRBJ2-1; 11 bases match TRBD2. V lost 6 bases to trimming and J lost 4 bases; unmatched junction nucleotides: 5. The CDR3 is made up of 15 amino acids. The germline CDR1 and CDR2 sequences are SNHLY and FYNNEI. The chain's CDR3 is CASRVAGGSYNEQFF. The CDR3 nucleotides read TGTGCCAGCAGGGTAGCGGGGGGGAGTTACAATGAGCAGTTCTTC. Full variable domain (remainder filled in from reference TRBV2 and TRBJ2-1): EPEVTQTPSHQVTQMGQEVILRCVPISNHLYFYWYRQILGQKVEFLVSFYNNEISEKSEIFDDQFSVERPDGSNFTLKIRSTKLEDSAMYFCASRVAGGSYNEQFFGPGTRLTVL.

The chain is built from TRBV5-5 and TRBJ1-5; D is possibly TRBD1 (5 bases). Germline CDR1 SGHKS, CDR2 YYEKEE (reference sequence). The CDR3 spans 14 residues. The V gene lost 4 bases and the J gene lost 4 bases, with 12 bases spanning the gap. The CDR3 protein is CASSPWGGNQPQHF. The CDR3 DNA is TGTGCCAGCAGCCCATGGGGGGGAAATCAGCCCCAGCATTTT.

The chain employs TRBV29-1 and TRBJ2-1; 9 bases map to TRBD2. Germline-derived CDR1 and CDR2 are SQVTM and ANQGSEA. The CDR3 extends over 12 amino acids. Unmatched junction bases numbered 7, after V lost 8 bases and J lost 8 bases. CDR3: CSPRTSAHEQFF. For the CDR3, the DNA is TGCAGCCCTAGGACTAGCGCTCATGAGCAGTTCTTC.

This clonotype was counted between two and nine times. CDR3 nucleotide sequence: TGCGCCAGCAGTGCGGCGGGAAGGGGAAATGAGCAGTTCTTC. Protein sequence: CASSAAGRGNEQFF. This rearrangement joins TRBV10-2 to TRBJ2-1; D may be TRBD2 (6 bases). Germline lookup yields CDR1 WSHSY and CDR2 SAAADI. The CDR3 contains 14 residues. Trimming removed 4 bases at V and 7 bases at J, with 14 bases between.

The chain employs TRBV6-2 or TRBV6-3 and TRBJ2-5; D unresolved. V lost 0 bases and J 5 bases, leaving 7 bases between the germline ends. The CDR3 loop spans 13 amino acids. Looked up from germline, CDR1 is MNHEY and CDR2 is SVGEGT. The CDR3: CASSYSNSETQYF. The CDR3 nucleotides read TGTGCCAGCAGTTACTCCAATAGTGAGACCCAGTACTTC.

J is TRBJ2-3 and V is TRBV9; no clear D. Per germline, CDR1 SGDLS and CDR2 YYNGEE. This CDR3 has 15 amino acids. Trimming removed 0 bases from V and 4 bases from J, with 12 bases in between. The CDR3, as DNA: TGTGCCAGCAGCGTAGGACCCTTCGAAGCAGATACGCAGTATTTT. Translated, it gives CASSVGPFEADTQYF.

V usage is TRBV9 and J usage is TRBJ1-2; D is uncertain. This CDR3 comprises 13 residues. V dropped 3 bases and J dropped 4 bases, with 10 bases sitting between them. Germline V gene lookup returns CDR1 SGDLS and CDR2 YYNGEE. The CDR3: CASSGNRGYGYTF. CDR3 nucleotides: TGTGCCAGCAGCGGAAATCGGGGCTATGGCTACACCTTC.

J is TRBJ1-1 and V is TRBV13; D unclear. This CDR3 is 12 amino acids long. V lost 3 bases to trimming and J lost 11 bases, with 13 bases between them. Germline values: CDR1 PRHDT, CDR2 FYEKMQ (reference sequence). This CDR3 reads CASSFRRVSAFF. The CDR3 nucleotides are TGTGCCAGCAGCTTCCGGAGGGTTAGCGCTTTCTTT.

There are a few counts of this clonotype. The gene calls are TRBV7-8 and TRBJ2-6; D possibly matches TRBD1 or TRBD2 (5 bases each). The V and J ends lost 4 bases and 2 bases respectively, with 18 bases between them. Germline values: CDR1 SGHVS, CDR2 FQNEAQ. The CDR3 length is 18 residues. CDR3 DNA sequence: TGTGCCAGCAGCTCATCTTTGGCAGGGAGAGCTGGGGCCAACGTCCTGACTTTC. Translated: CASSSSLAGRAGANVLTF. The full variable domain, with the rest looked up from reference TRBV7-8 and TRBJ2-6, is GAGVSQSPRYKVAKRGQDVALRCDPISGHVSLFWYQQALGQGPEFLTYFQNEAQLDKSGLPSDRFFAERPEGSVSTLKIQRTQQEDSAVYLCASSSSLAGRAGANVLTFGAGSRLTVL.

The V gene is TRBV5-1, the J gene TRBJ2-1, with 9 bases aligning to TRBD1. Germline CDR1 is SGHRS and CDR2 is YFSETQ. This CDR3 has 14 amino acids. V was pared by 4 bases and J by 3 bases, with 2 bases of the junction left unmatched. The CDR3 DNA reads as TGCGCCAGCAGCCCGACAGGGGGCTACAATGAGCAGTTCTTC. It encodes CASSPTGGYNEQFF.

The chain carries TRBV20-1 and TRBJ2-1; perhaps TRBD2 as D (5 bases). Deletions cut 4 bases from V and 3 bases from J, with 13 bases between. The CDR3 covers 14 residues. CDR1 and CDR2 (germline): DFQATT, SNEGSKA (reference sequence). This chain's CDR3 is CSAMVAMLYNEQFF. The CDR3 DNA follows: TGCAGTGCTATGGTAGCGATGCTCTACAATGAGCAGTTCTTC.

The rearrangement joins TRBV5-1 to TRBJ2-1, with 10 bases lining up with TRBD1. The CDR3 spans 17 residues. Trimming at V came to 0 bases and at J to 7 bases, leaving 10 bases not matched to a gene. Per germline, CDR1 SGHRS and CDR2 YFSETQ. The CDR3 loop is CASSLAPPGQGWNEQFF. The CDR3 bases are TGCGCCAGCAGCTTGGCCCCCCCGGGACAGGGGTGGAATGAGCAGTTCTTC.

This clonotype has only one observation. The chain links TRBV2 to TRBJ2-5; unclear D gene. The V and J ends lost 4 bases and 2 bases respectively, with 14 bases between them. CDR3 length: 15 amino acids. Germline V gene sequence: CDR1 SNHLY, CDR2 FYNNEI. The CDR3 loop reads CASSGSNRYQETQYF. The CDR3 nucleotides are TGTGCCAGCAGTGGGAGTAACAGATATCAAGAGACCCAGTACTTC.

There are a few counts of this clonotype. The rearrangement uses TRBV7-6 and TRBJ2-1; D perhaps matches TRBD2 (5 bases). Germline values: CDR1 SGHVS, CDR2 FNYEAQ. V lost 1 base and J lost 6, with 10 bases in between. This CDR3 is built from 14 residues. CDR3 loop: CASSLGGSGNEQFF. The DNA for the CDR3 is TGTGCCAGCAGCTTAGGTGGGAGTGGCAATGAGCAGTTCTTC.

The chain couples TRBV2 to TRBJ2-7; D perhaps matches TRBD1 (8 bases). CDR3 size: 15 residues. The V end was cut by 4 bases, the J end by 4 bases, with 17 bases between. Germline lookup yields CDR1 SNHLY and CDR2 FYNNEI. DNA of the CDR3: TGTGCCAGCAGTGCTGACAGGGGAGGGCCTTACGAGCAGTACTTC. This gives the protein CASSADRGGPYEQYF.

This clonotype has just a few counts. The chain employs TRBV10-3 and TRBJ2-7, with 14 bases identical to TRBD2. V trimming: 7 bases; J trimming: 3 bases; junction bases outside the gene matches: 5. The CDR3 has 15 amino acids. The germline gives CDR1 ENHRY, CDR2 SYGVKD. CDR3 sequence reads: CAITGTSGSRYEQYF. The CDR3 bases are TGTGCCATCACCGGGACTAGCGGGAGTCGCTACGAGCAGTACTTC.

This clonotype was recorded a few times. V gene TRBV7-2 combines with J gene TRBJ2-1; TRBD1 or TRBD2 may be the D gene (5 bases each). The germline gives CDR1 SGHTA, CDR2 FQGNSA. With 8 bases removed from V and 9 bases from J, the gap between germline ends came to 17 bases. The CDR3 is 13 residues long. In nucleotides, the CDR3 is TGTGCCAGCCAGGGACGCGGGTTGGGTGAGCAGTTCTTC. Its translation: CASQGRGLGEQFF.

The chain recombines TRBV15 with TRBJ1-2, with D possibly TRBD1 on 5 matching bases. CDR1 is LNHNV and CDR2 is YYDKDF in the germline V gene (reference sequence). V lost 5 bases and J lost 1, with 17 bases in between. The CDR3 length is 16 residues. CDR3 region: CATSGGTSGGNYGYTF. As DNA, the CDR3 is TGTGCCACCAGCGGCGGGACTAGCGGGGGTAACTATGGCTACACCTTC.

This clonotype was recorded a few times. J is TRBJ1-3 and V is TRBV6-1; no definite D call. The CDR3 length is 13 residues. Germline CDR1 MNHNS, CDR2 SASEGT. The V end lost 8 bases, the J end lost 3 bases, and 11 bases lay between the germline ends. The CDR3 coding sequence is TGTGCCAGCGAACGGCCCGTTGGAAACACCATATATTTT. It codes for CASERPVGNTIYF.

The chain carries TRBV15 and TRBJ1-5, with D tentatively TRBD1 (6 bases). The length of the CDR3 is 13 residues. CDR1 is LNHNV and CDR2 is YYDKDF in the germline V gene (reference sequence). Trimming stripped 11 bases from V and 5 bases from J, with 16 bases between. CDR3 sequence reads: CASKQGTDQPQHF. For the CDR3, the DNA is TGTGCCTCGAAACAGGGCACCGATCAGCCCCAGCATTTT.

This clonotype occurred once. The J gene is TRBJ2-3, the V gene TRBV7-2; D not certain. CDR3 length: 14 residues. Germline values: CDR1 SGHTA, CDR2 FQGNSA. V was shortened by 0 bases and J by 4 bases, with 8 bases between the two germline ends. CDR3 DNA sequence: TGTACCAGCAGCTTAGCGCAGGCAGCAGATACGCAGTATTTT. Amino acid sequence: CTSSLAQAADTQYF.

V and J are TRBV12-3 or TRBV12-4 and TRBJ1-1; tentatively, D is TRBD1 (5 bases). The CDR3 contains 13 residues. V lost 3 bases and J lost 3, with 8 bases in between. CDR3 sequence: CASSFGGDTEAFF. The CDR3 nucleotides are TGTGCCAGCAGTTTCGGGGGTGACACTGAAGCTTTCTTT.

Note on this clonotype: Relative to the germline gene, one junction end is altered; a read error may explain this. The chain links TRBV5-8 to TRBJ2-5, with D tentatively TRBD1 (6 bases). Germline V lookup: CDR1 SGHTS, CDR2 YDEGEE. The CDR3 runs to 15 residues. The CDR3 sequence: CTSSQSTGLDDEQYF. In nucleotides, the CDR3 is TGTACCAGCAGCCAGAGCACAGGGTTAGACGATGAGCAGTACTTC.

This clonotype was found a few times. The chain carries TRBV2 and TRBJ2-4; no definite D call. Per the germline V gene, CDR1 is SNHLY and CDR2 is FYNNEI. The CDR3 is 13 residues long. V lost 3 bases and J lost 8, with 11 bases in between. The CDR3: CASSDSYRDIQYF. Here the CDR3 DNA reads TGTGCCAGCAGTGACAGCTATAGGGACATTCAGTACTTC.

The chain combines TRBV6-2 or TRBV6-3 with TRBJ2-1, with D perhaps given as TRBD1 or TRBD2 (5 bases each). The CDR3 consists of 13 residues. The V gene's germline CDR1 is MNHEY and CDR2 SVGEGT. Deletions cut 3 bases from V and 10 bases from J, with 13 bases between. CDR3 nucleotides: TGTGCCAGCAGTTATCTTAGGGACGGAGAGCAGTTCTTC. Protein sequence: CASSYLRDGEQFF.

The rearrangement joins TRBV6-1 to TRBJ2-5; D unclear. Trimming cost V 1 base and J 11 bases, with 5 bases left between them. This CDR3 has 10 amino acids. In germline, CDR1 is MNHNS, CDR2 SASEGT. CDR3 nucleotide sequence: TGTGCCAGCAGTGAAGAAGGGCAGTACTTC. As protein: CASSEEGQYF.

The V gene is TRBV2, the J gene TRBJ2-1; 13 bases align to TRBD2. CDR1 and CDR2 from the germline V gene are SNHLY and FYNNEI. J lost 9 bases, V lost 6 bases, and 5 bases had no gene match. There are 14 residues in the CDR3. The CDR3 is CASRGLAGRSEQFF. The DNA of the CDR3 is TGTGCCAGCAGGGGACTAGCGGGACGAAGTGAGCAGTTCTTC. The full variable domain, rest sourced from reference TRBV2 and TRBJ2-1, is EPEVTQTPSHQVTQMGQEVILRCVPISNHLYFYWYRQILGQKVEFLVSFYNNEISEKSEIFDDQFSVERPDGSNFTLKIRSTKLEDSAMYFCASRGLAGRSEQFFGPGTRLTVL.

The genes are TRBV5-1 and TRBJ1-1; possible D gene TRBD1, 6 bases. CDR1 SGHRS and CDR2 YFSETQ come from the germline V gene. V gave up 0 bases and J gave up 9 bases, with 18 bases separating them. The CDR3 is made up of 15 amino acids. CDR3 DNA: TGCGCCAGCAGCTTGGTGAGGGAAGGGGGGACTAAAGCTTTCTTT. Amino acid sequence: CASSLVREGGTKAFF. Supplemented by reference TRBV5-1 and TRBJ1-1, the full variable domain reads KAGVTQTPRYLIKTRGQQVTLSCSPISGHRSVSWYQQTPGQGLQFLFEYFSETQRNKGNFPGRFSGRQFSNSRSEMNVSTLELGDSALYLCASSLVREGGTKAFFGQGTRLTVV.

V is TRBV12-3 or TRBV12-4 and J is TRBJ2-5, with a weak D call TRBD2 (6 bases). The V end lost 4 bases, the J end lost 2 bases, and 14 bases lay between the germline ends. CDR3 length: 15 residues. The CDR3 protein is CASSSSLALQETQYF. The CDR3 DNA is TGTGCCAGCAGTTCTAGCCTAGCGTTACAAGAGACCCAGTACTTC.

The table lists this clonotype with a few counts. This sequence joins TRBV9 and TRBJ2-3, with D possibly being TRBD1 or TRBD2 (5 bases each). CDR1 is SGDLS and CDR2 is YYNGEE in the germline V gene. This CDR3 is 15 amino acids long. The V and J ends lost 2 bases and 6 bases respectively, with 16 bases between them. CDR3 nucleotides: TGTGCCAGCAGCGTGACAGTACGTTCGGGGGATACGCAGTATTTT. Amino acid sequence: CASSVTVRSGDTQYF. The variable domain in full, completed from reference TRBV9 and TRBJ2-3, reads DSGVTQTPKHLITATGQRVTLRCSPRSGDLSVYWYQQSLDQGLQFLIQYYNGEERAKGNILERFSAQQFPDLHSELNLSSLELGDSALYFCASSVTVRSGDTQYFGPGTRLTVL.